This TCR beta chain was observed in a study of multiple sclerosis patients with progressive multifocal leukoencephalopathy. As for the study in general: The control group, sampled over time, had multiple sclerosis, received natalizumab and did not develop PML.

V lost 5 bases to trimming and J lost 5 bases, with 9 bases between them. From germline, CDR1 is MDHEN and CDR2 SYDVKM. The CDR3 has 12 amino acids. Sequencing was at survey level. Assay used: immunoSEQ multiplex PCR; TCRdb lists only in-frame clones, some missing. The sample consists of about 28,000 clones, 88% of them appearing once. This clone was observed once. Time point noted: before natalizumab initiation. T0 refers to blood drawn before natalizumab was first infused. Specimen: PBMCs. The receptor's source is a human donor with multiple sclerosis. The V gene is TRBV28, the J gene TRBJ1-2; no clear D gene. Here the CDR3 reads CASSPHTYGYTF. The CDR3 nucleotides are TGTGCCAGCAGTCCTCATACTTATGGCTACACCTTC.